The 21 T cell receptor beta chains given below trace back to one sample, sequenced in a study of regulatory T cells in long-lasting Graves disease. As for time point: newly diagnosed GD, antithyroid drugs for less than 3 months. PBMC-extracted RNA yielded the TCR library. Relying on iRepertoire HTBI primers and Arm-PCR of CDR3 regions, the team built TCR beta libraries. From the multiplex PCR reads, TCRdb called clonotypes with MiXCR, one entry per CDR3 protein. The sample carries 350,000 to 400,000 distinct CDR3 sequences, 15% to 20% recorded once. These data also featured in a second study, about T cells in Graves' hyperthyroidism and ophthalmopathy.

The material sequenced was peripheral blood mononuclear cells (PBMCs), taken at new diagnosis, from a patient treated with antithyroid drugs. Receptors originate from a woman between 18 and 30 years old with Graves disease.

At least ten counts were recorded for this clonotype. V usage is TRBV7-9 and J usage is TRBJ2-5; 13 nucleotides agree with TRBD2. Germline V CDR1 and CDR2: SEHNR, FQNEAQ (reference sequence). J gave up 1 base and V 6 bases, and 2 bases lay outside the gene matches. This CDR3 spans 15 amino acids. CDR3 bases: TGTGCCAGCAGTCGGACTAGCGGGAGCCAAGAGACCCAGTACTTC. Its translation is CASSRTSGSQETQYF.

This clonotype has only a few counts. The CDR3 end shows no conserved phenylalanine or tryptophan, and so a read error is likely. V is TRBV12-3 or TRBV12-4 and J is TRBJ1-2, with D perhaps TRBD1 (6 bases). The V end was cut by 5 bases, the J end by 2 bases, with 12 bases between. This CDR3 has 14 amino acids. The CDR3 is CASSPQGTNYGYTL. CDR3 bases: TGTGCCAGCAGTCCACAGGGAACGAACTATGGCTACACCCTC.

This clonotype was detected a few times. The rearrangement joins TRBV7-8 to TRBJ1-2; 10 bases are a match to TRBD1. Germline V gives CDR1 SGHVS, CDR2 FQNEAQ. J was trimmed by 2 bases and V by 1 base; bases with no gene match: 10. The CDR3 has 18 amino acids. The CDR3 bases are TGTGCCAGCAGCTTAGGTTTGGCCGGGACAGGGGAAAACTATGGCTACACCTTC. This gives the protein CASSLGLAGTGENYGYTF.

This clonotype was counted only a few times. The genes are TRBV6-1 and TRBJ2-3; D tentatively reads TRBD1 or TRBD2 (6 bases each). The CDR3 has 15 residues. CDR1 is MNHNS, CDR2 SASEGT, per germline. Deletions cut 5 bases from V and 6 bases from J, with 18 bases between. The CDR3 nucleotides read TGTGCCAGCAGTCGGGACTTAACAGGGAAGGATACGCAGTATTTT. This sequence encodes CASSRDLTGKDTQYF.

The sample holds many counts of this clonotype. The chain carries TRBV28 and TRBJ2-1, with D perhaps TRBD1 (6 bases). The CDR3 covers 17 residues. CDR1 is MDHEN and CDR2 is SYDVKM in the germline V gene. V lost 1 base and J 3 bases, leaving 16 bases between the germline ends. CDR3 nucleotide sequence: TGTGCCAGCAGTTTATTTTTTATGGGACATCACTACAATGAGCAGTTCTTC. This encodes CASSLFFMGHHYNEQFF.

Comments on this clonotype: Sequence at one end of the junction differs from germline and may be a read error. The chain carries TRBV18 and TRBJ1-3; D is unresolved. Per germline, CDR1 KGHSH and CDR2 LQKENI. The CDR3 loop spans 16 amino acids. In nucleotides, the CDR3 is TGTGCCAGCTCACCACCGGGCAGCAACTCTGGAAGCACCATATATTTT. Its translation is CASSPPGSNSGSTIYF.

Note on this clonotype: Since a much larger clone is just one base distant, this may be a read error. V and J are TRBV30 and TRBJ1-1; D is undetermined. The CDR3 totals 12 residues. Germline lookup yields CDR1 GTSNPN and CDR2 SVGIG (reference sequence). This CDR3 reads CAWDPGRHEASF. The CDR3 DNA reads as TGTGCCTGGGATCCGGGCCGTCATGAAGCTTCCTTT. The full variable domain, its missing parts supplied by reference TRBV30 and TRBJ1-1, is SQTIHQWPATLVQPVGSPLSLECTVEGTSNPNLYWYRQAAGRGLQLLFYSVGIGQISSEVPQNLSASRPQDRQFILSSKKLLLSDSGFYLCAWDPGRHEASFGQGTRLTVV.

This clonotype was found a few times. The rearrangement uses TRBV28 and TRBJ1-1; TRBD1 agrees at 9 bases. This CDR3 is 17 amino acids long. V trimming: 5 bases; J trimming: 1 base; junction bases outside the gene matches: 11. Germline assignment: CDR1 MDHEN and CDR2 SYDVKM. In DNA, the CDR3 is TGTGCCAGCAGTCGTATTACAGGGGGCACCAGGAACACTGAAGCTTTCTTT. Its translation: CASSRITGGTRNTEAFF.

This clonotype appeared many times. The V gene is TRBV5-1, the J gene TRBJ1-1; unclear D gene. The V end was cut by 0 bases, the J end by 12 bases, with 21 bases between. The CDR3 runs 15 residues. CDR1 and CDR2 (germline): SGHRS, YFSETQ. Here the CDR3 DNA reads TGCGCCAGCAGCTTGGTCCGGGCGATGACCCGGACGACTTTCTTT. It translates to CASSLVRAMTRTTFF.

Many counts were recorded for this clonotype. The CDR3 protein is CASSLGTGHYEQYF. CDR3 nucleotides: TGTGCCAGCAGCTTAGGGACAGGGCACTACGAGCAGTACTTC. The gene calls are TRBV11-2 and TRBJ2-7; TRBD1 agrees at 8 bases. The CDR3 length is 14 residues. CDR1 is SGHAT and CDR2 is FQNNGV in the germline V gene. V lost 1 base to trimming and J lost 3 bases; unmatched junction nucleotides: 2.

This clonotype was counted many times. This sequence joins TRBV11-3 and TRBJ1-1; no definite D call. The CDR3 extends over 15 amino acids. Germline V gives CDR1 SGHNT, CDR2 YENEEA. The ends were cut back, 5 bases at V and 6 bases at J, with 19 bases in the middle. In DNA, the CDR3 is TGTGCCAGCAGCCGCCGGGCCCGAGGTAAGGCTGAAGCTTTCTTT. It codes for CASSRRARGKAEAFF.

This clonotype was found many times. The V call is TRBV7-2, the J call TRBJ2-1; the D is unclear. CDR1 is SGHTA and CDR2 is FQGNSA in the germline V gene. V was cut by 2 bases and J by 9 bases, with 5 bases left in between. The CDR3 sequence is 11 residues long. CDR3 in amino acids: CASSLLSEQFF. The CDR3 nucleotides read TGTGCCAGCAGCTTACTGAGTGAGCAGTTCTTC.

This clonotype showed up many times. The V call is TRBV10-3, the J call TRBJ2-3; 9 bases map to TRBD1. Trimming removed 6 bases from V and 3 bases from J; junction bases left unmatched: 4. The CDR3 covers 14 residues. The germline V gene encodes CDR1 ENHRY and CDR2 SYGVKD. The CDR3: CAIRDRGATDTQYF. CDR3 nucleotides: TGTGCCATCAGGGACAGGGGTGCAACAGATACGCAGTATTTT.

This clonotype was seen repeatedly, ten times or more. The gene calls are TRBV5-1 and TRBJ1-1; no clear D gene. The germline CDR1 and CDR2 sequences are SGHRS and YFSETQ. The CDR3 covers 11 residues. V shed 4 bases and J shed 7 bases, with 8 bases lying between them. This chain's CDR3 is CASSADHEAFF. The CDR3 DNA follows: TGCGCCAGCAGCGCGGACCATGAAGCTTTCTTT.

This clonotype appeared once. Given a much more abundant clone one base away, this may be a read error. The chain joins TRBV10-3 to TRBJ2-1; no clear D gene. Trimming removed 2 bases at V and 6 bases at J, with 2 bases between. Germline CDR1 reads ENHRY; CDR2 reads SYGVKD. The CDR3 runs to 11 residues. This CDR3 reads CAISESNEQFF. The CDR3, as DNA: TGTGCCATCAGTGAGAGCAATGAGCAGTTCTTC.

In its sample, this clonotype was seen a few times. The chain employs TRBV28 and TRBJ1-2; 12 bases are a match to TRBD1. V lost 5 bases and J lost 7; bases outside the gene matches: 11. The CDR3 runs to 16 residues. Germline lookup yields CDR1 MDHEN and CDR2 SYDVKM. The CDR3 DNA follows: TGTGCCAGCAGTACTACTCCGGGACAGGGGGCAGGTGGCTACACCTTC. It is translated as CASSTTPGQGAGGYTF.

This clonotype has a handful of counts. The chain combines TRBV19 with TRBJ2-1; 9 bases map to TRBD2. The CDR3 is made up of 15 amino acids. Germline V gives CDR1 LNHDA, CDR2 SQIVND (reference sequence). The V and J ends lost 7 bases and 5 bases, in that order; junction bases with no gene match: 9. CDR3: CASKGWASGNNEQFF. The CDR3 DNA reads TGTGCCAGTAAGGGATGGGCTAGCGGGAACAATGAGCAGTTCTTC.

This clonotype was picked up many times. This CDR3 is CAWIGGRRTGELFF. DNA of the CDR3: TGTGCCTGGATTGGCGGGAGGAGAACCGGGGAGCTGTTTTTT. V and J are TRBV30 and TRBJ2-2, with 8 bases that match TRBD2. Trimming took 4 bases from V and 5 from J; bases not matched to a gene: 6. The V gene's germline CDR1 is GTSNPN and CDR2 SVGIG (reference sequence). The CDR3 runs to 14 residues.

At least ten counts were recorded for this clonotype. The chain is built from TRBV2 and TRBJ2-5; TRBD2 matches 11 bases. This CDR3 has 17 residues. Germline values: CDR1 SNHLY, CDR2 FYNNEI. The V gene end was trimmed by 1 base and the J gene end by 4 bases; junction bases not matched to a gene: 8. The CDR3 region has the DNA TGTGCCAGCAGTGAAGTAGCGGGGGGGATTCAATTAGAGACCCAGTACTTC. Amino acids: CASSEVAGGIQLETQYF.

This clonotype was detected many times. The rearrangement joins TRBV20-1 to TRBJ2-2, with a possible D match to TRBD2 (5 bases). The V and J ends lost 5 bases and 5 bases respectively, with 12 bases between them. The CDR3 is made up of 13 amino acids. Germline V lookup: CDR1 DFQATT, CDR2 SNEGSKA (reference sequence). CDR3 residues: CSAYRGNTGELFF. DNA for the CDR3: TGCAGTGCTTACCGGGGAAATACCGGGGAGCTGTTTTTT.

The chain uses TRBV28 and TRBJ1-1; 9 nucleotides match TRBD1. J lost 6 bases, V lost 1 base, and 6 bases had no gene match. The CDR3 contains 15 residues. The germline gives CDR1 MDHEN, CDR2 SYDVKM. The CDR3: CASSLSTGGYSEAFF. The CDR3 DNA reads TGTGCCAGCAGTTTATCAACAGGGGGCTATTCTGAAGCTTTCTTT. Full variable domain (remainder filled in from reference TRBV28 and TRBJ1-1): DVKVTQSSRYLVKRTGEKVFLECVQDMDHENMFWYRQDPGLGLRLIYFSYDVKMKEKGDIPEGYSVSREKKERFSLILESASTNQTSMYLCASSLSTGGYSEAFFGQGTRLTVV.